A selection of T cell receptor beta chains follows, all from one sample in a study of spatial heterogeneity in lung cancer. TCRdb recomputed calls from the 5' RACE reads with MiXCR, one row per CDR3 protein. The data show approximately 10,000 distinct CDR3 sequences, roughly 5% seen once. This specimen was lung tumor tissue, taken at surgery. Source of these receptors: a male donor with early-stage non-small cell lung cancer. Both conserved end residues are part of each CDR3. The order of the fields is V gene, CDR3 protein.

v_gene: TRBV2
CDR3aa: CASTLGLAETQYF

v_gene: TRBV7-8
CDR3aa: CASSLAHYNEQFF

v_gene: TRBV19
CDR3aa: CASSIQAEDQPQHF

v_gene: TRBV6-2/TRBV6-3
CDR3aa: CASSLLRSYEQYF

v_gene: TRBV29-1
CDR3aa: CSVEIQQGNEQFF

v_gene: TRBV12-3/TRBV12-4
CDR3aa: CASSEIAGSSYNEQFF

v_gene: TRBV28
CDR3aa: CASRPPSASGYTF

v_gene: TRBV27
CDR3aa: CASSAHRASPEQYF

v_gene: TRBV19
CDR3aa: CASSIWGNGELFF

v_gene: TRBV11-2
CDR3aa: CASSAGTGYGYTF

v_gene: TRBV29-1
CDR3aa: CSVERTGLGYTF

v_gene: TRBV12-3/TRBV12-4
CDR3aa: CASSFGQSYGYTF

v_gene: TRBV12-3/TRBV12-4
CDR3aa: CASTDRGGNQPQHF

v_gene: TRBV5-4
CDR3aa: CASSLGGQMNTEAFF

v_gene: TRBV28
CDR3aa: CASSSHPPFYEQYF

v_gene: TRBV5-5
CDR3aa: CASSLSPGVNYGYTF

v_gene: TRBV12-3/TRBV12-4
CDR3aa: CASSSGTGFHEQYF